This T cell receptor (beta chain) came from a study of blood T cell repertoires in COVID-19 (dated by TCRdb to 2019 to 2021). The study in broad terms: The collaborator samples originated in the United States, Italy and Spain and spanned the acute and convalescent phases of COVID-19. A de-identified subject ID, COVID-19 status, age in years and sex were almost always included in the sample metadata. The dataset comprised deeply sampled blood TCRbeta repertoires from subjects exposed to, actively infected with, or recovered from COVID-19. HLA class I and class II types, where available, came from metadata supplied by the sample provider rather than from assay-based typing. The samples were drawn from two sources: the first 160 participants of the ongoing ImmuneRACE study, and some 1,300 subjects contributed by 6 global collaborators. The prospective study material was composed of cDNA or gDNA derived from T cells, B-cell-depleted T cells, or PBMCs. A freely available public database, intended as a resource for researchers studying the immune response to SARS-CoV-2, is where the repertoires were released. Overall study results and their limits: Clinical and demographic metadata were provided uncurated, with the amount varying by source and participant.

To note about this clone: It has no known antigen specificity. Base qualities were left out, and no much larger clone turns up one base away.

TCRbeta CDR3 regions were amplified from genomic DNA by means of the immunoSEQ Assay, a bias-controlled multiplex PCR. The authors' analysis ran thus. The number of nucleated cells in each sample was estimated from the amplification of reference gene primers within the assay. To quantify the absolute abundance of each unique TCRbeta CDR3 rearrangement, sequence reads were collapsed and filtered. Productive Simpson clonality was computed per sample as the square root of Simpson's diversity index over productive rearrangements. Drawn from immuneACCESS, this table holds only the in-frame rearrangements with V and J called that TCRdb kept. Clones are partly lost; checked studies trace under half to an unresolved V gene and leave the rest unexplained. V and J calls and clone size are those listed in that table; D and trimming were worked out from the DNA. Counted in this sample were 200,000 to 250,000 clones; approximately 81% of them appeared once. Jointly, the top ten make up just under 20% of the sample.

Looking up the germline V gene yields CDR1 MNHEY and CDR2 SVGAGI. The junction shows trimming of 4 bases on V and 2 bases on J, plus 9 bases between the germline ends. Measured from the cysteine to the phenylalanine, the CDR3 is 15 residues long. Solely the CDR3 DNA is kept, with 45 bases framed from the first base. Collaborating institutions collected whole blood in K2EDTA tubes following their own protocols. Collaborator samples were shipped for TCRbeta analysis as frozen whole blood, isolated PBMCs, or DNA extracted from either sample type. The chain was built from TRBV6-5 and TRBJ2-6, with no D gene named confidently. The sequenced sample consisted of peripheral blood. The clonotype originates from a man aged 25-45 years with active or convalescent COVID-19. The bases read TGTGCCAGCAGTTCATCTAGGCCTGGGGCCAACGTCCTGACTTTC. Its translation is CASSSSRPGANVLTF.